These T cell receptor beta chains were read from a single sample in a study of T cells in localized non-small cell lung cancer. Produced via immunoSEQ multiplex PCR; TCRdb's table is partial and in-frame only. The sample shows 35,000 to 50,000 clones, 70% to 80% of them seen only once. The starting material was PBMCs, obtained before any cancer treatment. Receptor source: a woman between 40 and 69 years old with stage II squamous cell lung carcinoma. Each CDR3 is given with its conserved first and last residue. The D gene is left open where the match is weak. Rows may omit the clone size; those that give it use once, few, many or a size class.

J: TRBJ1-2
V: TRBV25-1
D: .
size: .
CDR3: CASSPGQIYGYTF
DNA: TGTGCCAGCAGCCCTGGACAGATCTATGGCTACACCTTC

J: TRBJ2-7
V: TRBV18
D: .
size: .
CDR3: CASSSDSYEQYF
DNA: TGTGCCAGCTCATCTGACAGCTACGAGCAGTACTTC

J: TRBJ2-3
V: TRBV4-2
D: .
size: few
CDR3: CASSQDLNGNTDTQYF
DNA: TGTGCCAGCAGCCAAGATCTGAACGGGAACACAGATACGCAGTATTTT

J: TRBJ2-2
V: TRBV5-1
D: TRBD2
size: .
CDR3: CASSLVPAGNTGELFF
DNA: TGCGCCAGCAGCTTGGTGCCAGCGGGAAACACCGGGGAGCTGTTTTTT

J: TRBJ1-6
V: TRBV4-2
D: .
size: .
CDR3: CASSLGEGTSSYNSPLHF
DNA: TGTGCCAGCAGCCTGGGGGAGGGAACCAGCTCCTATAATTCACCCCTCCACTTT

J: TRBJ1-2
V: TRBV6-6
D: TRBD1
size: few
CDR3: CASRTTGYQGYTF
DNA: TGTGCCAGCAGAACGACAGGGTATCAGGGCTACACCTTC

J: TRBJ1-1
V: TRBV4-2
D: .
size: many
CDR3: CASSLGQMNTEAFF
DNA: TGTGCCAGCAGCTTAGGCCAGATGAACACTGAAGCTTTCTTT

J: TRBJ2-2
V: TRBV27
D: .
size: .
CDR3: CASSLSTRAMNTGELFF
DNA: TGTGCCAGCAGTTTATCGACGAGGGCCATGAACACCGGGGAGCTGTTTTTT

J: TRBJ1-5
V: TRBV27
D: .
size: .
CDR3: CASSLKGGGLPNQPQHF
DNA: TGTGCCAGCAGTTTAAAGGGAGGTGGCTTGCCCAATCAGCCCCAGCATTTT

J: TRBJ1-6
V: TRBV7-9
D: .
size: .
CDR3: CASSPRSGANSPLHF
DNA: TGTGCCAGCAGCCCACGTTCCGGGGCCAATTCACCCCTCCACTTT

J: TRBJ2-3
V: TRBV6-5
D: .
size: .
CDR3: CASGFFRTDTQYF
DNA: TGTGCCAGCGGGTTTTTTCGCACAGATACGCAGTATTTT

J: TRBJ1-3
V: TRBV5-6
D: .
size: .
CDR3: CASSLRPLWRNTIYF
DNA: TGTGCCAGCAGCTTGAGGCCCCTATGGAGGAACACCATATATTTT

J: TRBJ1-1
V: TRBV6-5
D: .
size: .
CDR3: CASSYWQGTAFF
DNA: TGTGCCAGCAGTTACTGGCAGGGAACAGCTTTCTTT

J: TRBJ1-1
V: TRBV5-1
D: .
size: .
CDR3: CASVPGPQNTEAFF
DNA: TGCGCCAGCGTCCCGGGACCGCAGAACACTGAAGCTTTCTTT

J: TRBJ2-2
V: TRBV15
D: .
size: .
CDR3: CATSPRQIGELFF
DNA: TGTGCCACCAGCCCACGTCAGATAGGGGAGCTGTTTTTT

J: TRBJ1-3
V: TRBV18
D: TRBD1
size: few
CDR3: CASSQWDSSSGNTIYF
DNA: TGTGCCAGCTCACAATGGGACAGCAGCTCTGGAAACACCATATATTTT

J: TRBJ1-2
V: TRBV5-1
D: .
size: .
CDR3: CASSLAGDAGSGYTF
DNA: TGCGCCAGCAGCTTGGCCGGGGACGCTGGAAGTGGCTACACCTTC

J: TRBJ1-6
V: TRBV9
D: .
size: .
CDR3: CASSVESQGLTPLHF
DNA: TGTGCCAGCAGCGTAGAGAGCCAGGGGTTAACACCCCTCCACTTT

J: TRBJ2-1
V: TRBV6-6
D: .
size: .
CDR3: CASSSGADVTGEQFF
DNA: TGTGCCAGCAGTTCTGGAGCGGACGTTACGGGTGAGCAGTTCTTC

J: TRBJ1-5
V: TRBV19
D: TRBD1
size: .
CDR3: CASSSQGGKQPQHF
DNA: TGTGCCAGTAGTTCTCAGGGGGGGAAGCAGCCCCAGCATTTT

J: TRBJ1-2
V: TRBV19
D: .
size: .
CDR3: CASSMDRSNYGYTF
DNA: TGTGCCAGTAGTATGGACAGATCTAACTATGGCTACACCTTC

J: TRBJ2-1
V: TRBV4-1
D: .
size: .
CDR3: CASSLDRRNEQFF
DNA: TGCGCCAGCAGCCTGGACAGACGGAATGAGCAGTTCTTC

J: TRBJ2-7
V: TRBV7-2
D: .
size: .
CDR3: CASSLAGPSYEQYF
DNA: TGTGCCAGCAGCTTAGCGGGGCCCTCCTACGAGCAGTACTTC

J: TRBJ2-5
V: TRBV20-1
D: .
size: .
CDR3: CSAHAQETQYF
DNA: TGCAGTGCCCACGCCCAAGAGACCCAGTACTTC

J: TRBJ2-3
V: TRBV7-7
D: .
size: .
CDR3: CASSLTPKSDTQYF
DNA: TGTGCTAGCAGCTTGACCCCAAAATCGGATACGCAGTATTTT

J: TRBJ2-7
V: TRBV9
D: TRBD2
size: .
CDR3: CASSLQGAGVAEQYF
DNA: TGTGCCAGCAGCCTCCAAGGAGCGGGAGTCGCCGAGCAGTACTTC

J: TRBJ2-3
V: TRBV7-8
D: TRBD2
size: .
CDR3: CASSWGLAGASTDTQYF
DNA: TGTGCCAGCAGCTGGGGACTAGCGGGGGCTAGCACAGATACGCAGTATTTT

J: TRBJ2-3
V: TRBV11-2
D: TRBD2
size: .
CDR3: CASSSNPPGLAFPDTQYF
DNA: TGTGCCAGCAGCTCGAACCCCCCGGGACTAGCGTTTCCAGATACGCAGTATTTT

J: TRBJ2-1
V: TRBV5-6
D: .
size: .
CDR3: CASSLERTSRSYNEQFF
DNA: TGTGCCAGCAGCTTGGAGAGGACCTCCCGCTCCTACAATGAGCAGTTCTTC

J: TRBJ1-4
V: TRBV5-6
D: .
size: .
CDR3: CASSLGDLGEKLFF
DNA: TGTGCCAGCAGCTTGGGGGATCTTGGAGAAAAACTGTTTTTT

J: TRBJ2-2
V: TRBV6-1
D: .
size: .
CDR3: CASTRIAHTGELFF
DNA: TGTGCCAGCACCCGCATAGCGCACACCGGGGAGCTGTTTTTT

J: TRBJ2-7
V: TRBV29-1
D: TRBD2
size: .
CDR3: CSVMGVLAATYEQYF
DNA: TGCAGCGTAATGGGGGTACTAGCGGCTACCTACGAGCAGTACTTC

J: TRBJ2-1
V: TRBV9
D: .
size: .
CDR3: CASSVGLASGINEQFF
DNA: TGTGCCAGCAGCGTAGGACTGGCTTCGGGGATCAATGAGCAGTTCTTC

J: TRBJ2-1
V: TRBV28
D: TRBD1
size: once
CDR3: CASMTGGVSYNEQFF
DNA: TGTGCCAGTATGACAGGGGGCGTTTCCTACAATGAGCAGTTCTTC

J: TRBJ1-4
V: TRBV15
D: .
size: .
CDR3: CATSRDSRGEKLFF
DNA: TGTGCCACCAGCAGAGATTCTAGGGGAGAAAAACTGTTTTTT

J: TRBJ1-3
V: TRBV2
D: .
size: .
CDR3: CASSFTGPSGNTIYF
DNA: TGTGCCAGCAGTTTCACAGGGCCCTCTGGAAACACCATATATTTT

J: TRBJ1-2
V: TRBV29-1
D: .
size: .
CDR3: CSVEGGEVGNYGYTF
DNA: TGCAGCGTTGAAGGGGGGGAGGTAGGCAACTATGGCTACACCTTC

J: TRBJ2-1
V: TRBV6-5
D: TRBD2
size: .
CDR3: CASSYSAGGRVDEQFF
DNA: TGTGCCAGCAGTTACTCGGCGGGGGGGCGAGTCGATGAGCAGTTCTTC

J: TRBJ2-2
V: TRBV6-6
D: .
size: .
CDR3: CASSYGTELFF
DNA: TGTGCCAGCAGTTACGGGACGGAGCTGTTTTTT

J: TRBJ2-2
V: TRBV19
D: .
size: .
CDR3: CASLAGGKPTGELFF
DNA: TGTGCCAGTCTCGCCGGTGGAAAACCCACCGGGGAGCTGTTTTTT

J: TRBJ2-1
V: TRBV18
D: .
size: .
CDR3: CASSPNSGEQFF
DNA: TGTGCCAGCTCGCCGAATAGCGGTGAGCAGTTCTTC

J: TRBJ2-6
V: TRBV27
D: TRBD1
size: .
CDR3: CASGITGAGANVLTF
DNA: TGTGCCAGCGGAATAACAGGGGCTGGGGCCAACGTCCTGACTTTC

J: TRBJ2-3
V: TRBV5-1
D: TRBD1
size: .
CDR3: CASNTNPGTGGRDTQYF
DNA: TGCGCCAGCAACACTAACCCCGGGACAGGGGGCCGGGATACGCAGTATTTT

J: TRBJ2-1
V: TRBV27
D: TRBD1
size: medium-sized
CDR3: CASSLDRGRNEQFF
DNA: TGTGCCAGCAGTTTAGACAGGGGTAGGAATGAGCAGTTCTTC

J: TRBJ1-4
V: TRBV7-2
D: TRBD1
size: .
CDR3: CASSRTGRANEKLFF
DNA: TGTGCCAGCAGCCGGACAGGGCGTGCTAATGAAAAACTGTTTTTT

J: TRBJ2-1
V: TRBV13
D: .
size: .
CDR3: CASSPTGGLYNEQFF
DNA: TGTGCCAGCAGCCCGACCGGGGGACTTTACAATGAGCAGTTCTTC

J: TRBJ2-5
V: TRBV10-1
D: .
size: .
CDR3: CASSFAGTRETQYF
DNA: TGCGCCAGCAGTTTCGCCGGGACAAGAGAGACCCAGTACTTC

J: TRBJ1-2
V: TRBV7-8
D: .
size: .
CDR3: CASSLVGRSGANYGYTF
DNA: TGTGCCAGCAGCTTAGTTGGAAGATCGGGGGCCAACTATGGCTACACCTTC

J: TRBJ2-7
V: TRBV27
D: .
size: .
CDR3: CASSLIAGDSYEQYF
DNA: TGTGCCAGCAGTTTAATAGCAGGGGACTCCTACGAGCAGTACTTC

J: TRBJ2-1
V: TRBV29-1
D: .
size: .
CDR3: CSVDEQGSPQQFF
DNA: TGCAGCGTTGACGAGCAGGGTTCGCCCCAACAGTTCTTC

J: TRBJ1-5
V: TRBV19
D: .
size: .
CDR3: CASSPGGGAGQPQHF
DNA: TGTGCCAGTAGCCCCGGTGGGGGCGCGGGTCAGCCCCAGCATTTT

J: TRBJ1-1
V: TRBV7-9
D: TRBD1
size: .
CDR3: CASSSRGTEGTEAFF
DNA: TGTGCCAGCAGCTCTCGAGGGACAGAGGGCACTGAAGCTTTCTTT